A selection of T cell receptor beta chains follows, all from one sample in a study of cytomegalovirus exposure and HLA in healthy donors. This table comes from immunoSEQ multiplex PCR, and its TCRdb copy is limited to in-frame clones, with some not included. The sample lists around 190,000 clones, around 90% occurring once. Sequencing used PBMCs. The receptors were sampled from a boy under 10 years old in good health and CMV-seronegative. Each CDR3 is given with its conserved first and last residue. The D gene is left open where the match is weak. Some rows have no size entry. The others give once, few or many, or a class for an expanded clone.

TRBV6-6	TRBJ2-2	NA	NA	CASRGAAGELFF	TGTGCCAGCCGGGGGGCCGCCGGGGAGCTGTTTTTT
TRBV28	TRBJ2-7	NA	NA	CASSPRPGNEQYF	TGTGCCAGCAGTCCCCGACCAGGGAACGAGCAGTACTTC
TRBV7-2	TRBJ2-3	NA	NA	CASSSRLTQSTDTQYF	TGTGCCAGCAGCTCGAGACTAACACAAAGCACAGATACGCAGTATTTT
TRBV7-4	TRBJ2-7	NA	TRBD2	CASSLAFRDYAKPYEQYF	TGTGCCAGCAGCTTAGCCTTCCGGGACTACGCCAAACCCTACGAGCAGTACTTC
TRBV7-2	TRBJ2-5	NA	TRBD2	CASSFTSAGKTQYF	TGTGCCAGCAGCTTTACTAGCGCGGGAAAGACCCAGTACTTC
TRBV29-1	TRBJ1-2	NA	TRBD1	CSVEDRGSGGYTF	TGCAGCGTGGAGGACAGGGGCTCGGGAGGCTACACCTTC
TRBV5-1	TRBJ1-2	NA	NA	CASKYRDAASGYTF	TGCGCCAGCAAATACAGGGACGCTGCTTCTGGCTACACCTTC
TRBV5-1	TRBJ2-1	NA	TRBD2	CASSLLAGGNTGEQFF	TGCGCCAGCAGCTTACTAGCGGGAGGAAATACGGGTGAGCAGTTCTTC
TRBV7-3	TRBJ1-1	NA	TRBD1	CASSTGVRGTEAFF	TGTGCCAGCAGCACAGGGGTTAGGGGGACTGAAGCTTTCTTT
TRBV5-4	TRBJ2-7	NA	TRBD2	CASSLGWERGSYEQYF	TGTGCCAGCAGCTTGGGTTGGGAGCGGGGGTCCTACGAGCAGTACTTC
TRBV5-4	TRBJ2-7	NA	TRBD1	CASSFRDRAHEQYF	TGTGCCAGCAGCTTCCGGGACAGGGCCCACGAGCAGTACTTC
TRBV5-1	TRBJ1-3	NA	TRBD1	CASSLGQGPGNTIYF	TGCGCCAGCAGCCTCGGACAGGGCCCTGGAAACACCATATATTTT
TRBV19	TRBJ1-1	once	NA	CASSTRTEAFF	TGTGCCAGTAGTACTAGGACTGAAGCTTTCTTT